This TCR beta chain was captured in a study of blood T cells in healthy people across ages. Combining a sample-barcoded 5' primer with a J-beta primer mix, a second PCR ran for about 7 to 11 cycles. TCRdb re-called the 5' RACE reads through MiXCR, storing one row per CDR3 protein. The table records around 1.7 million distinct CDR3 sequences, roughly 28% of them present only once. This sequence originates from a woman in her twenties or thirties in good health. The material sequenced was blood.

The DNA for the CDR3 is TGTGCCACCCGTCGCCGGGGTGGCGAAAAACTGTTTTTT. Translating gives CATRRRGGEKLFF. The V and J genes are TRBV15 and TRBJ1-4; no definite D call. Germline assignment: CDR1 LNHNV and CDR2 YYDKDF (reference sequence). V was shortened by 8 bases and J by 8 bases, with 15 bases between the two germline ends. CDR3 size: 13 residues.